This T cell receptor beta chain was identified during a study of pediatric ulcerative colitis. Study-wide results and caveats: Blood-rectal clonal overlap within each person was significantly higher in ulcerative colitis patients than controls. Two patients' blood samples yielded substantially fewer templates. Clonal expansions reduced rectal repertoire diversity in acute severe colitis. All ulcerative colitis patients, but no controls, carried a couple of rectal clonotypes.

Here immunoSEQ multiplex PCR was the method, and the copy in TCRdb shows in-frame clones only, minus some. The sample holds about 9,500 clones, 80% to 90% seen once. This CDR3 comprises 15 residues. Germline V gives CDR1 MNHEY, CDR2 SMNVEV (reference sequence). V was pared by 5 bases and J by 9 bases, with 17 bases between. Remarks on this clone: Its antigen is as yet unknown.

The source is a girl aged 10 to 17 with moderate ulcerative colitis. This chain connects TRBV27 to TRBJ1-6; D perhaps matches TRBD1 (6 bases). Sequenced sample: blood. CDR3 sequence reads: CASSTAGTFGSPLHF. The CDR3 coding sequence is TGTGCCAGCAGTACCGCCGGGACATTCGGTTCACCCCTCCACTTT.